The 16 T cell receptor beta chains below come from one sample, sequenced in a study of T-cell reconstitution after alpha-beta-depleted transplantation in children. Unique molecular identifiers were incorporated when the TCRbeta library was constructed. TCRdb called the PCR reads again in MiXCR, with one record for every CDR3 protein. The table lists some 290,000 distinct CDR3 sequences, about a quarter of them singletons. This material consisted of PBMCs, mostly from graft donor cells, taken 180 days after TCRalphabeta/CD19-depleted stem cell transplant. Receptors were obtained from a male patient aged 10 to 17 who had a stem cell transplant for acute lymphoblastic leukemia, so the T cells may come from the graft donor.

This clonotype was counted only a few times. The rearrangement joins TRBV7-9 to TRBJ1-6; unclear D gene. Germline-derived CDR1 and CDR2 are SEHNR and FQNEAQ (reference sequence). The CDR3 length is 13 residues. Trimming cost V 5 bases and J 7 bases, with 9 bases left between them. CDR3 region: CASSPRTNSPLHF. The CDR3 DNA sequence: TGTGCCAGCAGCCCCCGGACGAATTCACCCCTCCACTTT.

The chain uses TRBV7-9 and TRBJ2-7; D is perhaps TRBD1 or TRBD2 (5 bases each). The V and J ends lost 4 bases and 7 bases respectively, with 17 bases between them. Germline V lookup: CDR1 SEHNR, CDR2 FQNEAQ (reference sequence). The CDR3 spans 14 residues. The CDR3 region is CASSSPGPKEEQYF. The CDR3 DNA reads TGTGCCAGCAGCTCTCCGGGACCCAAAGAGGAGCAGTACTTC.

The chain links TRBV3-1 to TRBJ1-2; maybe TRBD1 (5 bases). Trimming shortened V by 0 bases and J by 4 bases, and 12 bases separated the two germline ends. There are 15 residues in the CDR3. Germline V gene sequence: CDR1 LGHDT, CDR2 YNNKEL (reference sequence). The CDR3 nucleotides read TGTGCCAGCAGCCAAGATGCTGGGGCGATCTATGGCTACACCTTC. Its translation is CASSQDAGAIYGYTF.

The chain couples TRBV3-1 to TRBJ2-7, with a possible D match to TRBD2 (6 bases). Germline CDR1 is LGHDT and CDR2 is YNNKEL (reference sequence). The CDR3 contains 15 residues. V was pared by 1 base and J by 0 bases, with 10 bases between. As DNA, the CDR3 is TGTGCCAGCAGCCAAGGACTAGGACCCTCCTACGAGCAGTACTTC. Translating gives CASSQGLGPSYEQYF.

The V call is TRBV7-9, the J call TRBJ2-1; TRBD2 might be the D (6 bases). Germline V gene lookup returns CDR1 SEHNR and CDR2 FQNEAQ (reference sequence). V was shortened by 3 bases and J by 6 bases, with 21 bases between the two germline ends. This CDR3 region has 17 residues. The CDR3 loop reads CASSFPTLALRANEQFF. CDR3 coding DNA: TGTGCCAGCAGCTTCCCCACTCTAGCGCTTAGGGCCAATGAGCAGTTCTTC.

This sequence joins TRBV12-3 or TRBV12-4 and TRBJ2-3; D remains unclear. Between the trimmed V and J ends, which lost 3 bases and 6 bases, there was a span of 10 bases. This CDR3 comprises 13 residues. In nucleotides, the CDR3 is TGTGCCAGCAGTTTGGTAAGGATGGATACGCAGTATTTT. The encoded protein is CASSLVRMDTQYF.

In its sample, this clonotype was seen a few times. The chain has TRBV29-1 and TRBJ2-7, with 9 bases aligning to TRBD1. The CDR3 length is 14 residues. CDR1 and CDR2 (germline): SQVTM, ANQGSEA. V gave up 6 bases and J gave up 2 bases; unmatched junction bases: 8. Here the CDR3 DNA reads TGCAGCGTATCCGGGACAGGGAATACCTACGAGCAGTACTTC. Translating it yields CSVSGTGNTYEQYF.

The table lists this clonotype with many counts. V gene TRBV11-2 combines with J gene TRBJ2-1; 7 bases fit TRBD2. This CDR3 has 15 residues. The germline gives CDR1 SGHAT, CDR2 FQNNGV. With 6 bases clipped from V and 0 bases from J, the junction kept 5 bases outside the gene matches. In DNA, the CDR3 is TGTGCCAGCAGTTGGGGCGGGAGCTCCTACAATGAGCAGTTCTTC. Translating it yields CASSWGGSSYNEQFF.

The chain has TRBV29-1 and TRBJ1-5; 8 nucleotides line up with TRBD1. Germline assignment: CDR1 SQVTM and CDR2 ANQGSEA. The CDR3 has 14 residues. Germline trimming cut 5 bases from V and 8 bases from J; bases unmatched to any gene: 11. The DNA for the CDR3 is TGCAGCGTTCCGGACAGGGAGAGAATGGAGCCCCAGCATTTT. Translated, it gives CSVPDRERMEPQHF.

This clonotype was seen only a few times. The chain employs TRBV6-2 or TRBV6-3 and TRBJ2-1; 8 bases map to TRBD2. The CDR3 is made up of 18 amino acids. In germline, CDR1 is MNHEY, CDR2 SVGEGT. J gave up 8 bases and V 0 bases, and 15 bases lay outside the gene matches. The CDR3 DNA sequence: TGTGCCAGCAGTTACTCGATGGCTAGCGGGCTCACCCGCGATGAGCAGTTCTTC. Protein sequence: CASSYSMASGLTRDEQFF.

This clonotype was seen more than once but under ten times. V and J are TRBV4-1 and TRBJ2-3; D remains unclear. CDR1 and CDR2 from the germline V gene are MGHRA and YSYEKL. This CDR3 has 16 residues. V dropped 0 bases and J dropped 8 bases, with 18 bases sitting between them. CDR3: CASSQEPGDPRGTQYF. CDR3 bases: TGCGCCAGCAGCCAAGAACCGGGTGACCCACGCGGTACGCAGTATTTT.

The rearrangement uses TRBV20-1 and TRBJ1-5; D is undetermined. The germline V and J ends were trimmed by 5 bases and 4 bases, with 6 bases remaining between them. The CDR3 runs to 11 residues. Germline V gene lookup returns CDR1 DFQATT and CDR2 SNEGSKA (reference sequence). CDR3 residues: CSALENQPQHF. In DNA form, the CDR3 reads TGCAGTGCTCTAGAAAATCAGCCCCAGCATTTT.

This clonotype was picked up a small number of times. This rearrangement joins TRBV4-2 to TRBJ1-5, with 11 bases identical to TRBD1. Germline V gene sequence: CDR1 LGHNA, CDR2 YNFKEQ. The CDR3 runs 15 residues. V lost 4 bases, J lost 5 bases, and 4 bases stayed unmatched. The CDR3 DNA is TGTGCCAGCAGCCTAAGGACAGGGGGCGATCAGCCCCAGCATTTT. Residues: CASSLRTGGDQPQHF.

The table lists this clonotype with a few counts. This sequence joins TRBV7-3 and TRBJ2-1; possibly TRBD2 for D (5 bases). The CDR3 length is 15 residues. The germline gives CDR1 SGHTA, CDR2 FQGTGA. V shed 2 bases and J shed 4 bases, with 12 bases lying between them. The CDR3 DNA follows: TGTGCCAGCAGCTTAGACACTGGACTTTACAATGAGCAGTTCTTC. It translates to CASSLDTGLYNEQFF.

J is TRBJ2-1 and V is TRBV4-2; 7 bases match TRBD2. Trimming cost V 0 bases and J 6 bases; bases outside gene matches: 8. The CDR3 loop spans 16 amino acids. In germline, CDR1 is LGHNA, CDR2 YNFKEQ. CDR3 in DNA: TGTGCCAGCAGCCAAGAGATGGCGGGAGAGGCCAATGAGCAGTTCTTC. Its protein is CASSQEMAGEANEQFF.

This clonotype was seen a few times. V usage is TRBV6-1 and J usage is TRBJ1-1; perhaps TRBD1 as D (6 bases). The CDR3 has 14 residues. Germline CDR1 MNHNS, CDR2 SASEGT. The V end was cut by 5 bases, the J end by 0 bases, with 10 bases between. CDR3 residues: CASSRGNMNTEAFF. The DNA of the CDR3 is TGTGCCAGCAGTAGGGGGAACATGAACACTGAAGCTTTCTTT.